One TCR beta chain is described in this entry. Its antigen is not known. Germline CDR1 reads SGHVS; CDR2 reads FQNEAQ. V trimming: 0 bases; J trimming: 3 bases; junction bases outside the gene matches: 8. The CDR3 sequence is 18 residues long. TCR beta libraries were built with iRepertoire HTBI primers and Arm-PCR of CDR3 regions. Original data processing: The identification of 62 TRBV and roughly 14 TRBJ segments was made across samples. TCRdb passed the multiplex PCR reads through MiXCR, listing each CDR3 protein once. The V and J calls here are based on TCRdb, not the publication. Among around 430,000 distinct CDR3 sequences listed, 20% to 25% were seen once. These data belong to a study of regulatory T cells in long-lasting Graves disease. For the study at large: More than 5 years of antithyroid drugs with positive TSH receptor antibodies defined persistent Graves' disease.

Time point of the sample: persistent/refractory GD, antithyroid drugs over 5 years with positive TRAb. From PBMCs, RNA was extracted and then used to make the TCR library. Study findings and constraints: Those with persistent Graves' had less TCR diversity than newly diagnosed patients.

The chain employs TRBV7-8 and TRBJ2-1; 10 bases align to TRBD2. This receptor was identified in a female donor with Graves disease. The sequences come from peripheral blood mononuclear cells (PBMCs), collected when the disease was refractory, from a patient treated with antithyroid drugs. The CDR3 spells CASSLAEDPSGGYNEQFF. CDR3 bases: TGTGCCAGCAGCTTAGCGGAGGACCCTAGCGGGGGCTACAATGAGCAGTTCTTC.